The present T cell receptor beta chain was sequenced within a study of T cell repertoires in cytomegalovirus infection. TCRdb used MiXCR to reprocess the reads, holding one entry per CDR3 protein. The table has approximately 290,000 distinct CDR3 sequences, about 25% seen once; the top ten hold around 14%. The length of the CDR3 is 11 residues. V was trimmed by 5 bases and J by 15 bases, leaving 15 bases between them. The germline CDR1 and CDR2 sequences are SGHVS and FNYEAQ. This clonotype was detected many times. The source material was PBMCs. The chain has TRBV7-6 and TRBJ2-3, with D perhaps TRBD2 (5 bases). The clonotype comes from a human donor in good health (CMV status not recorded). Some clones in this sample may be carry-over from other donors' samples. The chain's CDR3 is CASSPLKRQYF. The CDR3 nucleotides are TGTGCCAGCAGCCCCCTGAAGCGGCAATATTTT.